This T cell receptor beta chain originates from a study of blood T cell repertoires in COVID-19. The CDR3 is made up of 12 amino acids. The V end lost 4 bases, the J end lost 12 bases, and 13 bases lay between the germline ends. CDR1 SGHTA and CDR2 FQGNSA come from the germline V gene. Only in-frame clones appear in the TCRdb table, and some are missing; sequencing was by immunoSEQ multiplex PCR. The sample records around 450,000 clones, nearly 90% being singletons. This sequence was found in a woman aged 18-29 years with acute COVID-19. The chain uses TRBV7-2 and TRBJ1-3; perhaps TRBD1 as D (5 bases). Sequencing input: PBMCs or T cells enriched from blood (not recorded which). The CDR3 nucleotides read TGTGCCAGCAGCTCAACATCTCAGGGCATATATTTT. Amino acid sequence: CASSSTSQGIYF.